Presented here are 5 T cell receptor beta chains from one specimen sequenced in a study of blood T cell repertoires in COVID-19. The protocol was immunoSEQ multiplex PCR, while the TCRdb copy is restricted to in-frame clones and leaves out a portion. Of about 100,000 clones in the sample, approximately 81% were seen once. Sequencing input: peripheral blood. These receptors were taken from a human donor in a cohort sampled during active COVID-19.

This clone was recorded once. This sequence joins TRBV27 and TRBJ2-5; unclear D gene. Germline values: CDR1 MNHEY, CDR2 SMNVEV (reference sequence). The ends were cut back, 1 base at V and 4 bases at J, with 7 bases in the middle. CDR3 length: 13 residues. DNA of the CDR3: TGTGCCAGCAGTTTATTTTACGGAGAGACCCAGTACTTC. Protein: CASSLFYGETQYF.

This chain joins TRBV10-1 and TRBJ2-1, with a tentative D call TRBD1 (5 bases). Germline CDR1 is WNHNN and CDR2 is SYGVQD (reference sequence). Trimming removed 8 bases at V and 2 bases at J, with 10 bases between. The CDR3 loop spans 13 amino acids. CDR3 residues: CASSPDTYNEQFF. The DNA of the CDR3 is TGCGCCAGCTCCCCGGACACCTACAATGAGCAGTTCTTC.

This sequence joins TRBV4-2 and TRBJ1-2; D is undetermined. Germline lookup yields CDR1 LGHNA and CDR2 YNFKEQ. Trimming pared 1 base from V and 3 bases from J, leaving 12 bases between. CDR3 length: 15 residues. The CDR3 coding sequence is TGTGCCAGCAGCCAAGGACGGGGTATAGACTATGGCTACACCTTC. Translating it yields CASSQGRGIDYGYTF.

V is TRBV19 and J is TRBJ2-4, with TRBD1 matching 9 bases. The CDR3 runs to 18 residues. CDR1 is LNHDA and CDR2 is SQIVND in the germline V gene (reference sequence). V shed 0 bases and J 6 bases; nucleotides not matched to a gene: 12. The CDR3, as DNA: TGTGCCAGTAGTATAGAAGTTGGAGGGACAGGGAGGGGAAACATTCAGTACTTC. Protein product: CASSIEVGGTGRGNIQYF. Looking up the rest from reference TRBV19 and TRBJ2-4 gives the full variable domain: DGGITQSPKYLFRKEGQNVTLSCEQNLNHDAMYWYRQDPGQGLRLIYYSQIVNDFQKGDIAEGYSVSREKKESFPLTVTSAQKNPTAFYLCASSIEVGGTGRGNIQYFGAGTRLSVL.

The gene calls are TRBV9 and TRBJ1-1, with D maybe TRBD1 (5 bases). V was clipped by 3 bases and J by 7 bases, with 25 bases between them. The germline CDR1 and CDR2 sequences are SGDLS and YYNGEE. The CDR3 has 17 residues. CDR3 sequence (DNA): TGTGCCAGCAGCGCCCAGACAGCGGGTAGTATTATGGGTGAAGCTTTCTTT. Its translation: CASSAQTAGSIMGEAFF.